This TCR beta chain was retrieved from a study of vaccination and CD4 T cells after COVID-19. Study information: PCR on nasal swabs identified SARS-CoV-2 in convalescent patients, of whom nine were mild and one severe. Every participant was given two doses of BNT162b2 or mRNA-1273 vaccine. Culture controls were given either a CEFX pool, an HIV-1 Nef pool, or no peptide.

CD4+ T cells that had been cultured provided DNA sequenced with the Oncomine TCR Beta short-read assay. Genomic DNA was taken out of cultured CD4+ T cells by extraction. TCRdb recomputed calls from the PCR reads with MiXCR, one row per CDR3 protein. The sample lists about 15,000 distinct CDR3 sequences; over 65% were seen once. A note on this clonotype: Its antigen is still unknown.

The germline gives CDR1 SGHTA, CDR2 FQGNSA. The germline V and J ends were trimmed by 6 bases and 0 bases, with 6 bases remaining between them. The CDR3 sequence is 12 residues long. Treatment described: roughly 10-day PBMC culture with coronavirus spike peptide pools or control peptides (ViraFEST assay). This clonotype was obtained from a human donor who had recovered from COVID-19. Input material: CD4+ T cells from blood, cultured in vitro. V gene TRBV7-2 combines with J gene TRBJ2-7; D is ambiguous. The CDR3 sequence is CASRKHSYEQYF. CDR3 nucleotides: TGTGCCAGCAGGAAGCACTCCTACGAGCAGTACTTC.